The T cell receptor beta chain under discussion was sequenced for a study of technical replicates of blood from four donors. Trimming took off 0 bases at V and 6 bases at J, with 16 bases between the two ends. Germline CDR1 is LGHNA and CDR2 is YNFKEQ. The CDR3 spans 16 residues. TCRdb's table, derived via immunoSEQ multiplex PCR, lists solely in-frame clones and lacks some. The profile shows about 12,000 clones, about 95% of them singletons. This TCR was recovered from a human donor in good health. Specimen: PBMCs. The rearrangement links TRBV4-2 to TRBJ2-3, with D uncertain. CDR3: CASSQEYGSGYDTQYF. As DNA, the CDR3 is TGTGCCAGCAGCCAAGAATATGGCTCCGGGTATGATACGCAGTATTTT.